One sample yielded the 29 T cell receptor beta chains listed below, sequenced in a study of CD8+ T cells in alopecia areata. Once RNA had been extracted, it was reverse transcribed into cDNA to act as the sequencing template. Here immunoSEQ multiplex PCR was the method, and the copy in TCRdb shows in-frame clones only, minus some. The sample has some 110,000 clones, none seen only once. The specimen sequenced was lesional skin. Receptor source: a C3H/HeJ mouse with alopecia areata. The mouse line has the MHC haplotype H2-k.

In its sample, this clone was seen a few times. Germline and genes here are mouse. The missing CDR3 end, 4 residues past where the read stops, is filled in from the germline J gene. This chain joins TRBV13-3 and TRBJ2-2; 9 bases align to TRBD1. Germline loops: CDR1 NNHDY, CDR2 SYVADS. J gave up 0 bases and V 0 bases, and 0 bases lay outside the gene matches. The CDR3 consists of 16 residues. CDR3 DNA, as far as it was read: TGTGCCAGCAGTGATGACAGGGGGCCAAACACCGGG. Protein: CASSDDRGPNTG. The whole CDR3 region reads CASSDDRGPNTGQLYF. Looking up the rest from reference TRBV13-3 and TRBJ2-2 gives the full variable domain: EAAVTQSPRSKVAVTGGKVTLSCHQTNNHDYMYWYRQDTGHGLRLIHYSYVADSTEKGDIPDGYKASRPSQENFSLILELASLSQTAVYFCASSDDRGPNTGQLYFGEGSKLTVL.

This clone occurred a few times. These gene names are mouse names. The CDR3 end is not reached by the read, which stops 4 residues before it; the germline J gene fills it in. The V gene is TRBV1, the J gene TRBJ2-3; D call uncertain. The CDR3 spans 15 residues. V was shortened by 1 base and J by 0 bases, with 8 bases between the two germline ends. The germline V gene has CDR1 NSQYPW and CDR2 LRSPGD (reference sequence). CDR3 DNA, as far as it was read: TGCACCTGCAGTGCAGCCCTGACTAGTGCAGAA. Its protein is CTCSAALTSAE. The complete CDR3 sequence is CTCSAALTSAETLYF.

Of note for this clone: The gene names here belong to mouse. The CDR3 end is not reached by the read, which stops 4 residues before it; the germline J gene fills it in. This chain connects TRBV1 to TRBJ2-1; 10 bases map to TRBD2. The germline CDR1 and CDR2 sequences are NSQYPW and LRSPGD (reference sequence). V trimming: 8 bases; J trimming: 0 bases; junction bases outside the gene matches: 1. This CDR3 contains 14 residues. The DNA read from the CDR3 is TGCACCTGCGGGACTGGGGTTAACTATGCT. This sequence encodes CTCGTGVNYA. The full-length CDR3 reads as CTCGTGVNYAEQFF.

In its sample, this clone was seen a few times. Gene labels here are mouse ones. The read ends 4 residues shy of where the CDR3 ends; the end is completed using the germline J gene. This chain connects TRBV19 to TRBJ1-4; TRBD1 agrees at 10 bases. V dropped 0 bases and J dropped 4; count of bases not matched to a gene: 3. The CDR3 has 16 amino acids. Germline CDR1 and CDR2: FNHDT and SITEND (reference sequence). CDR3 bases read: TGTGCCAGCAGTATAGCGACAGGGGGCCGCAACGAA. Protein product: CASSIATGGRNE. In full, the CDR3 is CASSIATGGRNERLFF. Looking up the rest from reference TRBV19 and TRBJ1-4 gives the full variable domain: GGIITQTPKFLIGQEGQKLTLKCQQNFNHDTMYWYRQDSGKGLRLIYYSITENDLQKGDLSEGYDASREKKSSFSLTVTSAQKNEMAVFLCASSIATGGRNERLFFGHGTKLSVL.

This clone was counted ten times or more. Gene labels here are mouse ones. The read falls 4 residues short of the CDR3 end, and the missing part is taken from the germline J gene. The V call is TRBV1, the J call TRBJ2-7, with TRBD2 matching 7 bases. V lost 1 base to trimming and J lost 3 bases; unmatched junction nucleotides: 3. The CDR3 consists of 14 residues. Per the germline V gene, CDR1 is NSQYPW and CDR2 is LRSPGD (reference sequence). The CDR3 loop reads CTCSAVGLSYEQYF. The sequenced part of the CDR3 DNA is TGCACCTGCAGTGCAGTGGGACTGAGCTAT.

This clone was observed many times. Mouse germline and gene names are used. The DNA ends 4 residues before the CDR3 does, and the rest of the CDR3 is filled in from the germline J gene. The chain employs TRBV13-3 and TRBJ2-2; D is perhaps TRBD1 (6 bases). Deletions cut 0 bases from V and 0 bases from J, with 9 bases between. In germline, CDR1 is NNHDY, CDR2 SYVADS. The CDR3 consists of 16 residues. The CDR3 DNA, read in part, is TGTGCCAGCAGTGATGAGGGACAATCAAACACCGGG. Amino acids: CASSDEGQSNTG. In full, the CDR3 is CASSDEGQSNTGQLYF.

With respect to this clone: Gene names are mouse gene names. Read sequence stops 4 residues before the CDR3 end, and the germline J gene provides the missing end. J is TRBJ1-2 and V is TRBV19; a possible D gene is TRBD1 (5 bases). The CDR3 is 12 residues long. Germline assignment: CDR1 FNHDT and CDR2 SITEND (reference sequence). CDR3 residues: CASTSGLGDYTF. The CDR3 DNA, read in part, is TGTGCCAGCACCTCGGGACTGGGC.

This clone was counted a few times. The gene names here belong to mouse. Coverage ceases 4 residues before the CDR3 finishes, and the germline J gene fills in the end. This chain links TRBV13-3 with TRBJ2-7; 11 nucleotides match TRBD2. Germline V CDR1 and CDR2: NNHDY, SYVADS. CDR3 length equals 15 residues. CDR3 loop: CASSDQTGGGYEQYF. CDR3 bases read: TGTGCCAGCAGTGATCAGACTGGGGGGGGTTAT.

This clone was observed a few times. All gene names here are mouse names. The CDR3 end falls 4 residues outside the read, so it is completed with the germline J gene. This rearrangement joins TRBV13-1 to TRBJ2-7, with a possible D match to TRBD1 (6 bases). Per the germline V gene, CDR1 is NSHNY and CDR2 is SYGAGN. The CDR3 is 14 residues long. Trimming took 0 bases from V and 3 from J, leaving 10 bases between them. CDR3: CASSDARTDYEQYF. CDR3 DNA (partial): TGTGCCAGCAGTGATGCTCGGACAGACTAT.

This clone has a handful of counts. Here the gene names and germline are mouse. The read comes to an end 4 residues before the CDR3 does, leaving the germline J gene to fill in the end. The rearrangement uses TRBV4 and TRBJ2-1; the match to TRBD2 covers 10 bases. Losses at the gene ends were 4 bases for V and 0 bases for J; bases not matched to a gene: 3. The CDR3 totals 16 residues. Germline V gene lookup returns CDR1 LGHDT and CDR2 YNNKQL (reference sequence). This CDR3 is CASSSWTGGNYAEQFF. Incomplete CDR3 DNA: TGTGCCAGCAGCTCCTGGACTGGGGGTAACTATGCT.

Details on this clone: The genes are named according to mouse. The observed sequence ends 4 residues before the CDR3 terminus, with the missing tail filled in from the germline J gene. V usage is TRBV13-2 and J usage is TRBJ2-3; 10 bases map to TRBD2. The J segment lost 3 bases and the V segment lost 1 base, leaving 5 bases of the junction unmatched. The CDR3 loop spans 16 amino acids. Germline V gene data show CDR1 as NNHNN and CDR2 as SYGAGS (reference sequence). This CDR3 reads CASGDSGGARAETLYF. The sequenced part of the CDR3 DNA is TGTGCCAGCGGTGATTCTGGGGGGGCGCGAGCAGAA.

Points on this clone: Mouse gene names apply. The read finishes 4 residues shy of the CDR3 end, and the germline J gene is used to complete it. This chain joins TRBV13-3 and TRBJ2-3; 7 bases agree with TRBD1. CDR1 and CDR2 (germline): NNHDY, SYVADS. This CDR3 is 13 amino acids long. The CDR3 loop reads CASSDWDRETLYF. The sequenced CDR3 bases are TGTGCCAGCAGTGATTGGGACAGAGAA.

This clone showed up just a few times. Gene labels here are mouse ones. The read ends 4 residues early relative to the CDR3; the germline J gene fills the gap. V gene TRBV13-3 combines with J gene TRBJ2-5; the match to TRBD2 covers 9 bases. Losses at the gene ends were 1 base for V and 2 bases for J; bases not matched to a gene: 5. Looked up from germline, CDR1 is NNHDY and CDR2 is SYVADS. There are 16 residues in the CDR3. The chain's CDR3 is CASSDNWGEAQDTQYF. The covered CDR3 bases are TGTGCCAGCAGTGATAACTGGGGGGAGGCCCAAGAC.

This clone was observed a handful of times. TCRdb's protein and the translated DNA diverge at residue 12; the protein reported here is the translation of the DNA. Gene names denote mouse genes. The sequenced fragment ends 3 residues before the CDR3 boundary, so the rest is inferred from the germline J gene. The V and J genes are TRBV13-3 and TRBJ1-6, with a possible D match to TRBD1 (6 bases). TRBJ1-6 carries the ORF label, with uncertain function. This CDR3 spans 15 amino acids. V was shortened by 5 bases and J by 0 bases, with 9 bases between the two germline ends. Germline values: CDR1 NNHDY, CDR2 SYVADS. Partial CDR3 DNA: TGTGCCAGCAGACAGGGCCCTTCCTATAATTCGCCC. It is translated as CASRQGPSYNSP. In full, the CDR3 is CASRQGPSYNSPLYF.

This clone was seen a few times. Here the gene names and germline are mouse. The CDR3 end is not reached by the read, which stops 4 residues before it; the germline J gene fills it in. This chain uses TRBV13-3 with TRBJ2-5, with TRBD2 matching over 10 bases. Germline V gives CDR1 NNHDY, CDR2 SYVADS. The CDR3 totals 14 residues. The sequenced part of the CDR3 DNA is TGTGCCAGCAGTAGGGACTGGGGAGGGGAC. It encodes CASSRDWGGD. The full CDR3 protein reads CASSRDWGGDTQYF.

This clone has just a few counts. Mouse germline and gene names are used. The DNA ends 4 residues before the CDR3 does, and the rest of the CDR3 is filled in from the germline J gene. The chain carries TRBV13-3 and TRBJ1-1; possibly TRBD1 for D (5 bases). The CDR3 extends over 16 amino acids. Germline V lookup: CDR1 NNHDY, CDR2 SYVADS. The sequenced part of the CDR3 DNA is TGTGCCAGCAGTGATGCAGGAGGACTGGGGGGAGGA. As protein: CASSDAGGLGGG. The whole CDR3 sequence is CASSDAGGLGGGEVFF.

This clone appeared a few times. The DNA translation disagrees with the TCRdb protein at residue 13, so the protein in this description comes from the DNA. The gene names here belong to mouse. The read terminates 3 residues ahead of where the CDR3 ends, so the germline J gene completes it. Other DNA sequences within the sample encode an identical CDR3. The chain recombines TRBV1 with TRBJ1-3; 7 nucleotides agree with TRBD1. The V gene end was trimmed by 1 base and the J gene end by 0 bases; junction bases not matched to a gene: 3. There are 16 residues in the CDR3. Per germline, CDR1 NSQYPW and CDR2 LRSPGD (reference sequence). This chain's CDR3 is CTCSAGGGNSGNTLYF. CDR3 DNA, as far as it was read: TGCACCTGCAGTGCAGGAGGGGGCAATTCTGGAAATACG.

In the case of this clone: Any gene name here is a mouse gene name. Read data end 4 residues before the CDR3 end; the end is taken from the germline J gene. This chain joins TRBV1 and TRBJ2-1, with 11 nucleotides matching TRBD2. The J segment lost 6 bases and the V segment lost 4 bases, leaving 5 bases of the junction unmatched. Germline-derived CDR1 and CDR2 are NSQYPW and LRSPGD (reference sequence). The CDR3 has 15 residues. The CDR3 protein is CTCSGRLGGSAEQFF. CDR3 bases read: TGCACCTGCAGTGGACGACTGGGGGGGAGTGCT.

This clone was seen ten or more times. The protein listed by TCRdb differs at residue 12 from the translated DNA, so the DNA translation is shown. Mouse gene names apply. The sequenced fragment ends 3 residues before the CDR3 boundary, so the rest is inferred from the germline J gene. The chain couples TRBV13-3 to TRBJ1-3, with 8 bases identical to TRBD1. The CDR3 contains 15 residues. Per germline, CDR1 NNHDY and CDR2 SYVADS. After removal of 4 bases from V and 0 bases from J, the junction contained 3 bases not matched to a gene. The CDR3 here is CASSPDRGSGNTLYF. The covered CDR3 bases are TGTGCCAGCAGTCCCGACAGGGGTTCTGGAAATACG.

This clone was seen a handful of times. Genes here carry mouse names. CDR3 DNA, as far as it was read: TGTGCCAGCAGTGATCAGACTGGGGGACAAGAC. Amino acid sequence: CASSDQTGGQD. The entire CDR3 is CASSDQTGGQDTQYF. The chain is built from TRBV13-3 and TRBJ2-5; TRBD2 agrees at 9 bases. The read ends 4 residues early relative to the CDR3; the germline J gene fills the gap. This CDR3 is 15 amino acids long. Germline loops: CDR1 NNHDY, CDR2 SYVADS. V lost 1 base and J lost 3; bases outside the gene matches: 3.

This clone was counted a few times. Gene names denote mouse genes. Read coverage stops 4 residues before the CDR3 terminus; the germline J gene supplies the remainder. The chain is built from TRBV13-3 and TRBJ2-5, with a tentative D call TRBD2 (6 bases). From germline, CDR1 is NNHDY and CDR2 SYVADS. The CDR3 has 15 residues. The DNA read from the CDR3 is TGTGCCAGCAGTGATACCTGGGGCCCCCCAGAC. Its translation is CASSDTWGPPD. The CDR3 in full is CASSDTWGPPDTQYF.

Comment on this clone: The gene names here belong to mouse. The DNA ends 4 residues before the CDR3 does, and the rest of the CDR3 is filled in from the germline J gene. V usage is TRBV1 and J usage is TRBJ2-3; tentative D call: TRBD2 (5 bases). The V end lost 5 bases, the J end lost 0 bases, and 12 bases lay between the germline ends. From germline, CDR1 is NSQYPW and CDR2 LRSPGD (reference sequence). CDR3 length: 15 residues. The CDR3 DNA, read in part, is TGCACCTGCAGTCCCAGACTGCCTAGTGCAGAA. Amino acid sequence: CTCSPRLPSAE. The complete CDR3 reads CTCSPRLPSAETLYF.

As concerns this clone: Each gene name is a mouse one. Partial CDR3 DNA: TGTGCCAGCAGTGAGTGGGGACTGGGCAGTCAAAAC. It encodes CASSEWGLGSQN. The CDR3, in full, reads CASSEWGLGSQNTLYF. The gene calls are TRBV13-3 and TRBJ2-4; 9 nucleotides match TRBD2. Coverage ceases 4 residues before the CDR3 finishes, and the germline J gene fills in the end. The CDR3 consists of 16 residues. Germline V gives CDR1 NNHDY, CDR2 SYVADS. The V segment lost 2 bases and the J segment 0 bases; nucleotides outside the gene matches: 4.

On this clone: Each gene name is a mouse one. CDR3 DNA, as far as it was read: TGTGCTAGCAGAGGACAGGGGTTCTAT. Its translation is CASRGQGFY. The entire CDR3 reads CASRGQGFYEQYF. The genes are TRBV29 and TRBJ2-7; 9 nucleotides line up with TRBD1. Read data end 4 residues before the CDR3 end; the end is taken from the germline J gene. The CDR3 covers 13 residues. The trim removed 6 bases at V and 3 bases at J, leaving 3 bases unmatched. Per germline, CDR1 MSHET and CDR2 SYDVDS.

With respect to this clone: Gene names denote mouse genes. The read terminates 4 residues before the CDR3 end, so the remaining end is supplied by the germline J gene. V gene TRBV19 combines with J gene TRBJ2-5; D gene unclear. Per germline, CDR1 FNHDT and CDR2 SITEND (reference sequence). CDR3 length: 13 residues. The covered CDR3 bases are TGTGCCAGCAGTATTGGAAATGGGGAC. This translates into CASSIGNGD. The whole CDR3 sequence is CASSIGNGDTQYF. Filled out from reference TRBV19 and TRBJ2-5, the complete variable domain reads GGIITQTPKFLIGQEGQKLTLKCQQNFNHDTMYWYRQDSGKGLRLIYYSITENDLQKGDLSEGYDASREKKSSFSLTVTSAQKNEMAVFLCASSIGNGDTQYFGPGTRLLVL.

About this clone itself: Mouse germline and gene names are used. The read falls 4 residues short of the CDR3 end, and the missing part is taken from the germline J gene. The gene calls are TRBV1 and TRBJ2-5, with D tentatively TRBD2 (8 bases). CDR1 and CDR2 (germline): NSQYPW, LRSPGD (reference sequence). The CDR3 runs 13 residues. This CDR3 reads CTCSRGGRDTQYF. The sequenced CDR3 bases are TGCACCTGCAGCAGGGGGGGCCGAGAC.

As to this clone: The gene names here belong to mouse. The read is 4 residues too short to cover the CDR3 end, so that end is filled in from the germline J gene. The rearrangement joins TRBV13-3 to TRBJ2-7; weak D call: TRBD1 (6 bases). This CDR3 is built from 13 residues. The germline gives CDR1 NNHDY, CDR2 SYVADS. The V gene lost 6 bases and the J gene lost 2 bases, with 12 bases spanning the gap. The CDR3 spells CASTSGAAYEQYF. CDR3 DNA, as far as it was read: TGTGCCAGCACCTCAGGGGCCGCCTAT.

This clone has a handful of counts. Genes and germline come from the mouse. Coverage ceases 4 residues before the CDR3 finishes, and the germline J gene fills in the end. The chain couples TRBV13-3 to TRBJ1-1; D may be TRBD1 (6 bases). Germline-derived CDR1 and CDR2 are NNHDY and SYVADS. The CDR3 is 15 amino acids. V lost 3 bases to trimming and J lost 0 bases, with 12 bases between them. CDR3 bases read: TGTGCCAGCAGTGGAGAGGGACACACAAACACA. It is translated as CASSGEGHTNT. The whole CDR3 protein reads CASSGEGHTNTEVFF.

This clone was seen a handful of times. Here the gene names and germline are mouse. The read is 4 residues too short to cover the CDR3 end, so that end is filled in from the germline J gene. The V gene is TRBV13-2, the J gene TRBJ2-1; TRBD2 matches at 11 bases. Germline values: CDR1 NNHNN, CDR2 SYGAGS (reference sequence). J was trimmed by 3 bases and V by 2 bases; bases with no gene match: 4. This CDR3 has 16 residues. The CDR3 DNA, read in part, is TGTGCCAGCGGTGACCCTGACTGGGGGGGCTATGCT. This translates into CASGDPDWGGYA. The full CDR3 sequence reads CASGDPDWGGYAEQFF.